Below, 19 T cell receptor beta chains from the same sample are listed, as sequenced in a study of monozygotic twins with inflammatory bowel disease. TCRdb re-called the 5' RACE reads; one entry per CDR3 protein, DNA not given. The table for this sample gives approximately 400,000 distinct CDR3 sequences. Sequencing was performed on blood. The origin of the receptors is a human donor with ulcerative colitis or Crohn's disease, or a healthy co-twin of an affected twin (not recorded which).

J is TRBJ2-5 and V is TRBV15. Germline lookup yields CDR1 LNHNV and CDR2 YYDKDF (reference sequence). The CDR3 is 11 amino acids. CDR3 region: CATSRGQTQYF. Full variable domain (rest looked up from reference TRBV15 and TRBJ2-5): DAMVIQNPRYQVTQFGKPVTLSCSQTLNHNVMYWYQQKSSQAPKLLFHYYDKDFNNEADTPDNFQSRRPNTSFCFLDIRSPGLGDTAMYLCATSRGQTQYFGPGTRLLVL.

The chain employs TRBV28 and TRBJ2-7; the D call of TRBD1 rests on TCRdb alone, since no DNA is present to check it. Germline values: CDR1 MDHEN, CDR2 SYDVKM. The CDR3 consists of 11 residues. The chain's CDR3 is CASTSRGVQYF.

The V call is TRBV9, the J call TRBJ2-3; TCRdb outputs TRBD2, but without DNA this stays unchecked. The CDR3 has 16 amino acids. Germline CDR1 reads SGDLS; CDR2 reads YYNGEE. CDR3 loop: CASSAGGVLAGDTQYF.

The chain links TRBV6-6 to TRBJ2-1; TCRdb's D gene call, TRBD1, goes unchecked for lack of DNA. CDR3 length equals 14 residues. Germline CDR1 MNHNY, CDR2 SVGAGI (reference sequence). The chain's CDR3 is CASRKGGAVDEQFF.

The chain recombines TRBV7-2 with TRBJ2-1; TCRdb lists TRBD1, though no DNA is available to test this call. Germline V gene lookup returns CDR1 SGHTA and CDR2 FQGNSA. The CDR3 runs to 13 residues. Here the CDR3 reads CASSSRPGDEQFF.

This sequence joins TRBV7-6 and TRBJ2-6; TCRdb lists TRBD1, though no DNA is available to test this call. The CDR3 has 18 residues. Germline V lookup: CDR1 SGHVS, CDR2 FNYEAQ. The CDR3 sequence is CASSFGQEIPSGANVLTF. Full variable domain (missing parts from reference TRBV7-6 and TRBJ2-6): GAGVSQSPRYKVTKRGQDVALRCDPISGHVSLYWYRQALGQGPEFLTYFNYEAQQDKSGLPNDRFSAERPEGSISTLTIQRTEQRDSAMYRCASSFGQEIPSGANVLTFGAGSRLTVL.

This chain uses TRBV4-2 with TRBJ2-7; TCRdb picks TRBD1, but there is no DNA to check that call. This CDR3 region has 13 residues. Germline lookup yields CDR1 LGHNA and CDR2 YNFKEQ. The CDR3 here is CASSPGFYYEQYF.

CDR3 residues: CASSYSIKREIADTQYF. The chain is built from TRBV6-2 or TRBV6-3 and TRBJ2-3; TCRdb returns TRBD2, unconfirmable since there is no DNA. Germline CDR1 MNHEY, CDR2 SVGEGT. This CDR3 is built from 17 residues.

The rearrangement joins TRBV5-1 to TRBJ2-2. Germline CDR1 SGHRS, CDR2 YFSETQ. This CDR3 comprises 16 residues. The CDR3 spells CASSLAPGVNTGELFF.

This chain connects TRBV7-9 to TRBJ1-4; TCRdb's D call, TRBD1, is unchecked because there is no DNA. The CDR3 spans 16 residues. Per the germline V gene, CDR1 is SEHNR and CDR2 is FQNEAQ (reference sequence). This CDR3 reads CASSYLSGGRLEKLFF.

The rearrangement uses TRBV2 and TRBJ2-2. The germline gives CDR1 SNHLY, CDR2 FYNNEI. The CDR3 is 16 residues long. The CDR3 spells CASRRSVTANTGELFF.

This chain connects TRBV6-5 to TRBJ2-3; checking the TCRdb D call of TRBD2 is not possible without DNA. In germline, CDR1 is MNHEY, CDR2 SVGAGI. The CDR3 is made up of 16 amino acids. The CDR3: CASSSWTSIGTDTQYF.

CDR3: CASSYRDNYEQYF. The chain carries TRBV6-5 and TRBJ2-7. The CDR3 is made up of 13 amino acids. Germline CDR1 and CDR2: MNHEY and SVGAGI.

V gene TRBV30 combines with J gene TRBJ2-7; the D call of TRBD2 rests on TCRdb alone, since no DNA is present to check it. There are 13 residues in the CDR3. Germline V gene lookup returns CDR1 GTSNPN and CDR2 SVGIG (reference sequence). CDR3 sequence: CAWLRDSSYEQYF.

The rearrangement joins TRBV20-1 to TRBJ2-5. The CDR3 has 11 residues. CDR1 and CDR2 from the germline V gene are DFQATT and SNEGSKA (reference sequence). This chain's CDR3 is CSVLRGETQYF.

CDR3 residues: CASSERGVHNEQFF. V is TRBV12-3 or TRBV12-4 and J is TRBJ2-1; lacking DNA, the TRBD1 call made by TCRdb goes unchecked. The CDR3 spans 14 residues.

V usage is TRBV19 and J usage is TRBJ2-4; TCRdb's assignment of TRBD1 cannot be checked, as there is no DNA. The CDR3 loop spans 13 amino acids. The germline CDR1 and CDR2 sequences are LNHDA and SQIVND (reference sequence). The CDR3 spells CASSTTWVGAQYF.

V gene TRBV7-9 combines with J gene TRBJ1-6. From germline, CDR1 is SEHNR and CDR2 FQNEAQ (reference sequence). The CDR3 spans 12 residues. CDR3 in amino acids: CASSPNDSPLHF.

V usage is TRBV19 and J usage is TRBJ2-3. This CDR3 is built from 14 residues. CDR1 LNHDA and CDR2 SQIVND come from the germline V gene (reference sequence). The CDR3 sequence is CASSRTEVTDTQYF.